The clone carrying this T cell receptor (beta chain) was detected only a few times. Patients having uncontrolled infection, another autoimmune disease, pregnancy or lactation were not included. The blood sample predates any ophthalmopathy symptoms, coming from first hyperthyroidism diagnosis. The record originates from a study of T cells in Graves' hyperthyroidism and ophthalmopathy. What was amplified from RNA transcripts were TCR beta CDR3 regions. Researchers ran a first-round RT-PCR on the TCR CDR3 using the HTBI primer set. TCRdb analysed the multiplex PCR reads with MiXCR anew, one entry per CDR3 protein. The profile shows fewer than 900,000 distinct CDR3 sequences, roughly a sixth of them singletons. J was trimmed by 3 bases and V by 4 bases; bases with no gene match: 8. The CDR3 extends over 15 amino acids. Germline loops: CDR1 SGHDT, CDR2 YYEEEE.

J is TRBJ2-3 and V is TRBV5-6, with TRBD2 identical over 7 bases. Sequencing was carried out using blood. The TCR comes from a woman between 50 and 59 years old with Graves' hyperthyroidism that later progressed to Graves' ophthalmopathy. The CDR3 DNA reads as TGTGCCAGCAGCCAAACGGGGGGATTAACAGATACGCAGTATTTT. Translated, it gives CASSQTGGLTDTQYF.